Listed below are T cell receptor beta chains from one sample, sequenced in a study of blood T cell repertoires in COVID-19. Sequencing was performed with immunoSEQ multiplex PCR; in TCRdb, only in-frame clones are kept and a portion is missing. The sample shows about 240,000 clones, about 80% of them seen only once. Sequencing was done on a sample of peripheral blood. The receptor set was obtained from an elderly woman with acute or convalescent COVID-19. Both conserved end residues are part of each CDR3. The D gene is left open where the match is weak. A row's size may be missing; if present it is once, few, many or a size class.

TRBD2	TRBV5-1	NA	TRBJ2-1	TGCGCCAGCAGCTCCGGGGGGAGCTCCTACAATGAGCAGTTCTTC	CASSSGGSSYNEQFF
NA	TRBV10-3	NA	TRBJ2-3	TGTGCCATCAGTGAGTCGAGGCCCGTAGATACGCAGTATTTT	CAISESRPVDTQYF
TRBD1	TRBV7-2	NA	TRBJ1-2	TGTGCCAGCAGCTTCTCCGGGACAGGGGGATATGGCTACACCTTC	CASSFSGTGGYGYTF
NA	TRBV9	NA	TRBJ1-1	TGTGCCAGCTCTAGGGGGTCAAACACTGAAGCTTTCTTT	CASSRGSNTEAFF
NA	TRBV28	NA	TRBJ1-1	TGTGCCAGCAGTTTTAACAGGGTGAACACTGAAGCTTTCTTT	CASSFNRVNTEAFF
TRBD2	TRBV7-8	NA	TRBJ2-1	TGTGCCAGCAGCTTAGTTGGCGGGGGGGCGGGTGAGCAGTTCTTC	CASSLVGGGAGEQFF
NA	TRBV6-5	NA	TRBJ1-6	TGTGCCAGCAGTTACTCGACGGGGGACGGCAATTCACCCCTCCACTTT	CASSYSTGDGNSPLHF
NA	TRBV28	NA	TRBJ2-2	TGTGCCAGCAACCTACAGGGAACCGGGGAGCTGTTTTTT	CASNLQGTGELFF
NA	TRBV28	NA	TRBJ1-5	TGTGCCAGCAGTTCCTATCAGCCCCAGCATTTT	CASSSYQPQHF
NA	TRBV30	NA	TRBJ2-4	TGTGCCTGGAGTGGCCGGGACACAGCCAAAAACATTCAGTACTTC	CAWSGRDTAKNIQYF
NA	TRBV11-2	NA	TRBJ1-4	TGTGCCAGCAGCAACGGGGGAACTAATGAAAAACTGTTTTTT	CASSNGGTNEKLFF
NA	TRBV5-1	NA	TRBJ2-5	TGCGCCAGCAGCTTTGGGGCACCGTTTCAAGAGACCCAGTACTTC	CASSFGAPFQETQYF
TRBD1	TRBV10-3	NA	TRBJ1-5	TGTGCCATCAGTGACTCAGGGGGCAAGTCAACAGCCCAGCATTTT	CAISDSGGKSTAQHF
TRBD1	TRBV6-1	NA	TRBJ1-4	TGTGCCAGCAGTGAAGCCCCGACAGGGATCTATGAAAAACTGTTTTTT	CASSEAPTGIYEKLFF
TRBD1	TRBV6-5	NA	TRBJ1-1	TGTGCCAGCAGTTACAGACAGGGATCGAACACTGAAGCTTTCTTT	CASSYRQGSNTEAFF
NA	TRBV4-1	NA	TRBJ1-2	TGCGCCAGCAGCCAAGTTCTTACCCGGGACTATGGCTACACCTTC	CASSQVLTRDYGYTF
NA	TRBV19	NA	TRBJ1-5	TGTGCCAGTATAGGGGAGACAGGTGATGGTATGAGCAATCAGCCCCAGCATTTT	CASIGETGDGMSNQPQHF
NA	TRBV7-9	few	TRBJ2-3	TGTGCCAGCAGCTGGCGCGGGACCCACCCAGATACGCAGTATTTT	CASSWRGTHPDTQYF
NA	TRBV6-5	NA	TRBJ2-7	TGTGCCAGCAAAAGGGGTTCGGACGAGCAGTACTTC	CASKRGSDEQYF
TRBD1	TRBV28	NA	TRBJ1-2	TGTGCCAGCAGCCTTGACAGGGCCTATGGCTACACCTTC	CASSLDRAYGYTF
NA	TRBV3-1/TRBV3-2	NA	TRBJ2-5	TGTGCCAGCAGCCAACAACCCTCGGGGACCCAGTACTTC	CASSQQPSGTQYF
TRBD1	TRBV28	few	TRBJ1-5	TGTGCCAGCAGTCCGGGACAGGGGAATCAGCCCCAGCATTTT	CASSPGQGNQPQHF
TRBD2	TRBV3-1/TRBV3-2	NA	TRBJ2-7	TGTGCCAGCAGCCCCCGGGGGGGCCGGGGGGAGCAGTACTTC	CASSPRGGRGEQYF
TRBD1	TRBV28	NA	TRBJ1-6	TGTGCCAGCAGTTTATTAGGGGACAGGGTATCGCTAAATTCACCCCTCCACTTT	CASSLLGDRVSLNSPLHF
TRBD1	TRBV2	NA	TRBJ1-1	TGTGCCAGCAGGAGGACAGGGGGGTTTTTGACTGAAGCTTTCTTT	CASRRTGGFLTEAFF
TRBD1	TRBV11-3	NA	TRBJ2-2	TGTGCCAGCAGCCCTGGGACAGCCCACACCGGGGAGCTGTTTTTT	CASSPGTAHTGELFF
TRBD2	TRBV10-1	NA	TRBJ2-7	TGCGCCAGGCGGGGGGTCCCGGAAGACGAGCAGTACTTC	CARRGVPEDEQYF
TRBD1	TRBV5-1	NA	TRBJ1-3	TGCGCCAGCAGCTTGAGAGGGGGCACTGGAAACACCATATATTTT	CASSLRGGTGNTIYF
NA	TRBV29-1	NA	TRBJ2-7	TGCAGCGTTGTTCAAAACGAGCCGTTTTACGAGCAGTACTTC	CSVVQNEPFYEQYF
NA	TRBV13	NA	TRBJ2-1	TGTGCCAGCAGCCCAATGAGACCTAGAGGGGGTTCGTACAATGAGCAGTTCTTC	CASSPMRPRGGSYNEQFF
TRBD1	TRBV2	NA	TRBJ1-4	TGTGCCAGCATTATGGACAGGGTAGACGAAAAACTGTTTTTT	CASIMDRVDEKLFF
TRBD1	TRBV6-6	NA	TRBJ1-1	TGTGCCAGCAGTCCCCGGGACAGGCTGAACACTGAAGCTTTCTTT	CASSPRDRLNTEAFF
TRBD2	TRBV10-1	NA	TRBJ2-1	TGCGCCAGCAGTGATCGGTCAGCGGGGGGTCGTAATGAGCAGTTCTTC	CASSDRSAGGRNEQFF
TRBD2	TRBV6-5	NA	TRBJ2-5	TGTGCCAGCAGTTACAGTCGGACTAGTGAGAAGACCCAGTACTTC	CASSYSRTSEKTQYF
TRBD1	TRBV11-2	NA	TRBJ1-2	TGTGCCAGCAGCTCGACAGGGGGCAGGGGCTATGGCTACACCTTC	CASSSTGGRGYGYTF
NA	TRBV6-1	NA	TRBJ1-4	TGTGCCAGCAGTGAAAGGACAGCTCCCTTTGTAAATGAAAAACTGTTTTTT	CASSERTAPFVNEKLFF
TRBD2	TRBV5-1	NA	TRBJ2-3	TGCGCCAGCAGCTTTAGCGGGGGCACGCCGTCAGATACGCAGTATTTT	CASSFSGGTPSDTQYF
NA	TRBV13	NA	TRBJ1-3	TGTGCCAGCAGCTTAGGCATGTCAGGGACTGGAAACACCATATATTTT	CASSLGMSGTGNTIYF
NA	TRBV28	NA	TRBJ1-2	TGTGCCAGCAGTTTAATCGGCTATGGCTACACCTTC	CASSLIGYGYTF
NA	TRBV28	few	TRBJ2-7	TGTGCCAGTCTAGCTCCGAGCTCCTACGAGCAGTACTTC	CASLAPSSYEQYF
TRBD1	TRBV6-1	NA	TRBJ1-5	TGTGCCAGCAGTGCCTGGCGACAGGGGGACAATCAGCCCCAGCATTTT	CASSAWRQGDNQPQHF
NA	TRBV5-1	NA	TRBJ1-1	TGCGCCAGCACCCCTCTAGGAGGGGTGAACACTGAAGCTTTCTTT	CASTPLGGVNTEAFF
NA	TRBV7-9	NA	TRBJ2-5	TGTGCCAGCAGCAAAACGGACAGAATCCAAGAGACCCAGTACTTC	CASSKTDRIQETQYF
NA	TRBV28	NA	TRBJ1-5	TGTGCCAGCACTAGGGCAGGAGGTGTTAGCAATCAGCCCCAGCATTTT	CASTRAGGVSNQPQHF
NA	TRBV18	NA	TRBJ2-3	TGTGCCAGCTCACCACGCAGCCTTCGGGGCACAGATACGCAGTATTTT	CASSPRSLRGTDTQYF
NA	TRBV27	NA	TRBJ1-4	TGTGCCAGCAGTTTAGTCCCCCCGGGGAGCGCAACTAATGAAAAACTGTTTTTT	CASSLVPPGSATNEKLFF
NA	TRBV6-1	NA	TRBJ1-6	TGTGCCAGCAGTGCAACCGGGACATTGGTGTCCAATTCACCCCTCCACTTT	CASSATGTLVSNSPLHF
TRBD1	TRBV3-1/TRBV3-2	NA	TRBJ2-7	TGTGCCAGCAGCCAAGGTCCGAGGGGGCCCCCCTACGAGCAGTACTTC	CASSQGPRGPPYEQYF
TRBD2	TRBV5-6	NA	TRBJ2-7	TGTGCCAGCAGCTTTAGCGGGGGGGCGGGCGAGCAGTACTTC	CASSFSGGAGEQYF
TRBD2	TRBV28	NA	TRBJ2-7	TGTGCCAGCACCCCTGGGGGGAGCGGGGGGGCCTACGAGCAGTACTTC	CASTPGGSGGAYEQYF
NA	TRBV3-1/TRBV3-2	once	TRBJ2-3	TGTGCCAGCAGCCAAGATTGGGGGGACAGCACAGATACGCAGTATTTT	CASSQDWGDSTDTQYF
TRBD2	TRBV7-9	few	TRBJ2-3	TGTGCCAGCAGCTCGGGGACTAGCGGGGGGGCCATGACAGATACGCAGTATTTT	CASSSGTSGGAMTDTQYF
TRBD2	TRBV28	once	TRBJ2-1	TGTGCCAGCAGCTTAGCGGGGGGGCCGTTCAATGAGCAGTTCTTC	CASSLAGGPFNEQFF
NA	TRBV18	NA	TRBJ1-6	TGTGCCAGCTCACTTTTCGAATCGGGCTATAATTCACCCCTCCACTTT	CASSLFESGYNSPLHF
TRBD2	TRBV6-5	few	TRBJ2-5	TGTGCCAGCAGGACCGGACTAGTCCAAGAGACCCAGTACTTC	CASRTGLVQETQYF
TRBD2	TRBV7-2	NA	TRBJ2-7	TGTGCCAGCAGCTTATTCCGCGGGGGGGCTTCCGAGCAGTACTTC	CASSLFRGGASEQYF
TRBD1	TRBV5-1	few	TRBJ2-1	TGCGCCAGCAGCTTGGGGACAGGGGACAATGAGCAGTTCTTC	CASSLGTGDNEQFF
TRBD1	TRBV28	NA	TRBJ1-5	TGTGCCAGCATCGCACAGGGGCGGAGCAATCAGCCCCAGCATTTT	CASIAQGRSNQPQHF
NA	TRBV10-3	few	TRBJ1-5	TGTGCCATCAGTGAGGGAGGACGGGTGTCTCAGCCCCAGCATTTT	CAISEGGRVSQPQHF